This TCR beta chain was found in a study of human T cells and chemical hapten exposure. About the study: Donors were sensitized with 2% DPC on the upper inner arm. Patients were given diphenylcyclopropenone on the scalp weekly across the approximately 24-week study. General study results and limits: Versus controls, expanded TCRs had significantly more large CDR3 similarity clusters.

TCRdb fed the RACE reads into MiXCR, producing one record per CDR3 protein. The sample shows about 96,000 distinct CDR3 sequences, around 9.3% of them seen only once. This clonotype was seen many times. Its antigen remains unknown. Noted time point: patch test 2, 6 weeks after DPC sensitization. The treatment: therapeutic diphenylcyclopropenone sensitization with weekly scalp DPC. V lost 10 bases to trimming and J lost 5 bases, with 15 bases between them. Germline loops: CDR1 MNHEY, CDR2 SMNVEV (reference sequence). The CDR3 spans 13 residues. This TCR was sampled from a woman aged 40 to 55 with alopecia areata. Some clones in this sample may be carry-over from other donors' samples. The sample here was whole blood, taken in connection with sensitization to the hapten diphenylcyclopropenone (DPC). The rearrangement uses TRBV27 and TRBJ2-1, with D hard to call. The CDR3 nucleotides read TGTGCCACAAAAAGGCAGGCCAACAATGAGCAGTTCTTC. This codes for CATKRQANNEQFF.